This passage covers 13 T cell receptor beta chains from one sample sequenced in a study of blood T cell repertoires in COVID-19. Measured with immunoSEQ multiplex PCR; TCRdb has only the in-frame clones, and not every one. The sample holds about 140,000 clones, approximately 80% seen once. The sample taken for sequencing was peripheral blood. These receptors came from a woman older than 75 with active or convalescent COVID-19.

This rearrangement joins TRBV10-3 to TRBJ1-3, with TRBD1 matching 7 bases. Losses at the gene ends were 4 bases for V and 7 bases for J; bases not matched to a gene: 7. The germline gives CDR1 ENHRY, CDR2 SYGVKD. The CDR3 extends over 14 amino acids. CDR3 residues: CAISGTGGRNTIYF. DNA of the CDR3: TGTGCCATCAGTGGGACAGGCGGGCGGAACACCATATATTTT.

The chain combines TRBV4-2 with TRBJ1-4, with D possibly being TRBD1 (6 bases). This CDR3 comprises 15 residues. The germline gives CDR1 LGHNA, CDR2 YNFKEQ. V lost 5 bases and J 5 bases, leaving 15 bases between the germline ends. The CDR3 is CASSVRGGGNEKLFF. Here the CDR3 DNA reads TGTGCCAGCAGCGTAAGAGGGGGGGGGAATGAAAAACTGTTTTTT.

This clone was picked up a small number of times. This chain joins TRBV4-2 and TRBJ2-1, with 7 bases aligning to TRBD2. CDR3 size: 16 residues. V dropped 1 base and J dropped 5; count of bases not matched to a gene: 8. Germline CDR1 and CDR2: LGHNA and YNFKEQ. CDR3 amino acids: CASSQARAGKNNEQFF. The DNA of the CDR3 is TGTGCCAGCAGCCAAGCCCGAGCGGGGAAGAACAATGAGCAGTTCTTC.

This clone turned up a few times. The chain joins TRBV7-2 to TRBJ1-4, with TRBD1 identical over 8 bases. Trimming cost V 5 bases and J 4 bases; bases outside gene matches: 6. Germline assignment: CDR1 SGHTA and CDR2 FQGNSA. The CDR3 is 15 residues long. This chain's CDR3 is CASSPGQGINEKLFF. For the CDR3, the DNA is TGTGCCAGCAGCCCCGGACAGGGAATTAATGAAAAACTGTTTTTT. The whole variable domain, remainder taken from reference TRBV7-2 and TRBJ1-4, is GAGVSQSPSNKVTEKGKDVELRCDPISGHTALYWYRQSLGQGLEFLIYFQGNSAPDKSGLPSDRFSAERTGGSVSTLTIQRTQQEDSAVYLCASSPGQGINEKLFFGSGTQLSVL.

The rearrangement links TRBV19 to TRBJ2-7; D remains ambiguous. The CDR3 sequence is 11 residues long. V was shortened by 4 bases and J by 4 bases, with 5 bases between the two germline ends. CDR1 LNHDA and CDR2 SQIVND come from the germline V gene (reference sequence). The CDR3 region has the DNA TGTGCCAGTAGTAACCTATACGAGCAGTACTTC. Amino acid sequence: CASSNLYEQYF.

The chain recombines TRBV7-2 with TRBJ2-5; a weak D match, TRBD1 (7 bases). The CDR3 loop spans 14 amino acids. Germline V gene lookup returns CDR1 SGHTA and CDR2 FQGNSA. Trimming left V 2 bases short and J 4 bases short, with 11 bases between. CDR3 region: CASSLSQGGETQYF. The CDR3, as DNA: TGTGCCAGCAGCTTATCTCAGGGGGGAGAGACCCAGTACTTC. The whole variable domain, remainder taken from reference TRBV7-2 and TRBJ2-5, is GAGVSQSPSNKVTEKGKDVELRCDPISGHTALYWYRQSLGQGLEFLIYFQGNSAPDKSGLPSDRFSAERTGGSVSTLTIQRTQQEDSAVYLCASSLSQGGETQYFGPGTRLLVL.

This rearrangement joins TRBV21-1 to TRBJ1-6; the tabulated D call, TRBD1, remains unverified against the DNA. TRBV21-1 is a known pseudogene. The CDR3 totals 17 residues. The CDR3 sequence is CASSVLGGDCYNSPLHF. The CDR3 region has the DNA TGTGCCAGCAGCGTACTAGGGGGCGATTGCTATAATTCACCCCTCCACTTT.

This clone was detected once. The chain has TRBV5-1 and TRBJ2-7; D ambiguous. The CDR3 runs 14 residues. CDR1 is SGHRS, CDR2 YFSETQ, per germline. Deletions cut 1 base from V and 0 bases from J, with 8 bases between. The CDR3 here is CASSLHSTSYEQYF. CDR3 in DNA: TGCGCCAGCAGCTTGCACTCAACCTCCTACGAGCAGTACTTC. The full variable domain, its missing parts supplied by reference TRBV5-1 and TRBJ2-7, is KAGVTQTPRYLIKTRGQQVTLSCSPISGHRSVSWYQQTPGQGLQFLFEYFSETQRNKGNFPGRFSGRQFSNSRSEMNVSTLELGDSALYLCASSLHSTSYEQYFGPGTRLTVT.

Relative to its sample, this clone is medium-sized. The J gene is TRBJ1-4, the V gene TRBV2; tentatively, D is TRBD1 (6 bases). The V end lost 1 base, the J end lost 7 bases, and 7 bases lay between the germline ends. The CDR3 contains 13 residues. Germline V gene lookup returns CDR1 SNHLY and CDR2 FYNNEI. The CDR3 bases are TGTGCCAGCAGTGAAGGGGGGCTTGAAAAACTGTTTTTT. Its translation: CASSEGGLEKLFF.

This rearrangement joins TRBV4-1 to TRBJ1-4; possibly TRBD1 for D (5 bases). Germline V CDR1 and CDR2: MGHRA, YSYEKL. Trimming stripped 4 bases from V and 4 bases from J, with 10 bases between. CDR3 size: 14 residues. The chain's CDR3 is CASSRGQNNEKLFF. The CDR3, as DNA: TGCGCCAGCAGCCGAGGACAAAATAATGAAAAACTGTTTTTT.

The CDR3 region is CASSDPGLASEQYF. The CDR3 region has the DNA TGTGCCAGCAGCGACCCGGGACTAGCGTCCGAGCAGTACTTC. V and J are TRBV3-1 (or the pseudogene TRBV3-2) and TRBJ2-7; TRBD2 matches 10 bases. Losses at the gene ends were 5 bases for V and 6 bases for J; bases not matched to a gene: 7. Per the germline V gene, CDR1 is LGHDT and CDR2 is YNNKEL (reference sequence). The CDR3 loop spans 14 amino acids.

The rearrangement joins TRBV9 to TRBJ1-2; D call uncertain. Germline V gives CDR1 SGDLS, CDR2 YYNGEE. The CDR3 is 10 amino acids. The V gene lost 3 bases and the J gene lost 13 bases, with 10 bases spanning the gap. The CDR3 sequence: CASSGLGCTF. The DNA of the CDR3 is TGTGCCAGCAGCGGTCTCGGGTGCACCTTC.

In this sample, this clone turned up a few times. The genes are TRBV5-6 and TRBJ1-6, with D maybe TRBD1 (6 bases). The V end lost 2 bases, the J end lost 10 bases, and 13 bases lay between the germline ends. Germline V gene sequence: CDR1 SGHDT, CDR2 YYEEEE. CDR3 size: 14 residues. CDR3 in amino acids: CASSFSGVGSPLHF. The CDR3 DNA is TGTGCCAGCAGCTTCTCAGGGGTAGGATCACCCCTCCACTTT.